Following are 2 T cell receptor beta chains from one sample sequenced in a study of CD8+ T cells in alopecia areata. Treatment reported: oral pan-JAK inhibitor, 5-10 mg twice daily. In each case, RNA was isolated and then reverse transcribed into cDNA as the sequencing template. Libraries were prepared by immunoSEQ multiplex PCR; TCRdb keeps only in-frame clonotypes and omits some of them. The sample gives 210,000 or so clones, roughly 66% of which show up once; around 1.3% is in the top ten. The sequences come from CD4+ T cells sorted from blood, collected at week 44, from a patient treated with tofacitinib. Every receptor here comes from a human donor with alopecia areata.

The chain uses TRBV7-8 and TRBJ2-3; D gene ambiguous. The CDR3 contains 11 residues. V dropped 2 bases and J dropped 7 bases, with 4 bases sitting between them. Germline loops: CDR1 SGHVS, CDR2 FQNEAQ. The chain's CDR3 is CASSLRNTQYF. CDR3 bases: TGTGCCAGCAGCTTACGCAATACGCAGTATTTT.

This chain uses TRBV25-1 with TRBJ1-1; perhaps TRBD1 as D (5 bases). The CDR3 is 13 residues long. The germline V and J ends were trimmed by 4 bases and 1 base, with 7 bases remaining between them. The germline V gene encodes CDR1 MGHDK and CDR2 SYGVNS. The CDR3 bases are TGTGCCAGCAGTGCTACAGGGAACACTGAAGCTTTCTTT. It codes for CASSATGNTEAFF. Filled out from reference TRBV25-1 and TRBJ1-1, the complete variable domain reads EADIYQTPRYLVIGTGKKITLECSQTMGHDKMYWYQQDPGMELHLIHYSYGVNSTEKGDLSSESTVSRIRTEHFPLTLESARPSHTSQYLCASSATGNTEAFFGQGTRLTVV.